The 12 T cell receptor beta chains below all came from one sample that was sequenced in a study of neurological immune-mediated disorders. In TCRdb, the 5' RACE reads were re-called with MiXCR into one record per CDR3 protein. The sample has roughly 100,000 distinct CDR3 sequences; 3% to 4% are singletons. The sequenced sample was PBMCs. All receptors derive from a woman between 18 and 29 years old with multiple sclerosis.

This clonotype came up many times. The gene calls are TRBV15 and TRBJ2-5; 9 nucleotides agree with TRBD1. Germline V lookup: CDR1 LNHNV, CDR2 YYDKDF (reference sequence). J lost 6 bases, V lost 4 bases, and 15 bases had no gene match. This CDR3 region has 17 residues. The CDR3 region is CATSTTTGTGPEQTQYF. CDR3 coding DNA: TGTGCCACCAGCACTACGACCGGGACAGGGCCGGAACAGACCCAGTACTTC. Based on the CDR3 plus reference TRBV15 and TRBJ2-5, the full variable domain is DAMVIQNPRYQVTQFGKPVTLSCSQTLNHNVMYWYQQKSSQAPKLLFHYYDKDFNNEADTPDNFQSRRPNTSFCFLDIRSPGLGDTAMYLCATSTTTGTGPEQTQYFGPGTRLLVL.

Ten or more counts support this clonotype. The genes are TRBV20-1 and TRBJ2-5, with D possibly matching TRBD2 (6 bases). Germline V gives CDR1 DFQATT, CDR2 SNEGSKA (reference sequence). Trimming cost V 3 bases and J 2 bases, with 22 bases left between them. The CDR3 covers 17 residues. The DNA of the CDR3 is TGCAGTGCTAGGAGGAGGGAGCGGTCCAACACGCAAGAGACCCAGTACTTC. Protein sequence: CSARRRERSNTQETQYF.

This clonotype was counted ten times or more. This chain uses TRBV5-1 with TRBJ2-6, with a tentative D call TRBD2 (6 bases). V was trimmed by 7 bases and J by 2 bases, leaving 10 bases between them. The V gene's germline CDR1 is SGHRS and CDR2 YFSETQ. The CDR3 has 14 residues. The chain's CDR3 is CASSWGAGANVLTF. The CDR3 bases are TGCGCCAGCTCCTGGGGGGCTGGGGCCAACGTCCTGACTTTC.

This clonotype was observed many times. The rearrangement uses TRBV6-1 and TRBJ2-5, with D unresolved. This CDR3 spans 13 amino acids. Trimming removed 7 bases at V and 2 bases at J, with 11 bases between. Germline-derived CDR1 and CDR2 are MNHNS and SASEGT. Here the CDR3 DNA reads TGTGCCAGCAACAAGGAGATACAAGAGACCCAGTACTTC. Translation: CASNKEIQETQYF.

There are many counts of this clonotype. V gene TRBV5-1 combines with J gene TRBJ2-5; 7 positions match TRBD2. Germline CDR1 reads SGHRS; CDR2 reads YFSETQ. The CDR3 runs 14 residues. The V gene end was trimmed by 3 bases and the J gene end by 4 bases; junction bases not matched to a gene: 6. CDR3 in DNA: TGCGCCAGCAGCTCCGGGAGGATCGGAGAGACCCAGTACTTC. This sequence encodes CASSSGRIGETQYF.

This clonotype was recorded at least ten times. The CDR3 region has the DNA TGCGCCAGCAGCTTCTTACGTCGGGACTATGAGCAGTTCTTC. As protein: CASSFLRRDYEQFF. The chain is built from TRBV5-1 and TRBJ2-1; weak D call: TRBD2 (6 bases). The germline V and J ends were trimmed by 2 bases and 8 bases, with 14 bases remaining between them. The CDR3 is made up of 14 amino acids. Germline-derived CDR1 and CDR2 are SGHRS and YFSETQ.

This clonotype was seen a handful of times. The rearrangement links TRBV6-1 to TRBJ2-1; 10 nucleotides match TRBD2. The CDR3 is 17 amino acids. Looked up from germline, CDR1 is MNHNS and CDR2 is SASEGT. Losses at the gene ends were 9 bases for V and 8 bases for J; bases not matched to a gene: 19. As DNA, the CDR3 is TGTGCCAGTACACAGCGGGGGGGGAGATTTTTTGGGGATGAGCAGTTCTTC. It translates to CASTQRGGRFFGDEQFF.

On this clonotype: Just one base apart from a much larger clone, this may be a read error. The J gene is TRBJ1-2, the V gene TRBV6-6, with TRBD1 as a possible D gene (5 bases). V shed 6 bases and J shed 8 bases, with 22 bases lying between them. Germline values: CDR1 MNHNY, CDR2 SVGAGI (reference sequence). The CDR3 extends over 15 amino acids. CDR3 sequence: CASRHLGAPKDGYTF. In DNA, the CDR3 is TGTGCCAGCAGGCACCTCGGGGCCCCCAAGGACGGCTACACCTTC.

At least ten counts were recorded for this clonotype. The chain employs TRBV7-2 and TRBJ1-1; D is unclear. The CDR3 has 13 amino acids. V was cut by 6 bases and J by 6 bases, with 14 bases left in between. Germline CDR1 and CDR2: SGHTA and FQGNSA. For the CDR3, the DNA is TGTGCCAGCAGTCCACCTAGGTTTGCTGAAGCTTTCTTT. Residues: CASSPPRFAEAFF. The full variable domain, rest sourced from reference TRBV7-2 and TRBJ1-1, is GAGVSQSPSNKVTEKGKDVELRCDPISGHTALYWYRQSLGQGLEFLIYFQGNSAPDKSGLPSDRFSAERTGGSVSTLTIQRTQQEDSAVYLCASSPPRFAEAFFGQGTRLTVV.

This clonotype was recorded once. This could be a read error, since a much larger clone is one nucleotide away. V is TRBV20-1 and J is TRBJ1-2; D remains unclear. The CDR3 spans 12 residues. Per germline, CDR1 DFQATT and CDR2 SNEGSKA (reference sequence). The V gene lost 3 bases and the J gene lost 4 bases, with 9 bases spanning the gap. The CDR3 region is CSASSVGYGYTF. The CDR3 region has the DNA TGCAGTGCTAGCTCGGTGGGCTATGGCTACACCTTC.

This clonotype was counted many times. The chain's CDR3 is CASSPGQRTGELFF. The CDR3 DNA follows: TGTGCCAGCAGTCCGGGACAGCGCACCGGGGAGCTGTTTTTT. The genes are TRBV28 and TRBJ2-2; 7 bases align to TRBD1. V gave up 5 bases and J gave up 4 bases; unmatched junction bases: 4. Germline V CDR1 and CDR2: MDHEN, SYDVKM. This CDR3 has 14 residues. Full variable domain (rest looked up from reference TRBV28 and TRBJ2-2): DVKVTQSSRYLVKRTGEKVFLECVQDMDHENMFWYRQDPGLGLRLIYFSYDVKMKEKGDIPEGYSVSREKKERFSLILESASTNQTSMYLCASSPGQRTGELFFGEGSRLTVL.

This clonotype was counted a few times. This chain uses TRBV5-1 with TRBJ2-3, with 9 bases that match TRBD1. Germline CDR1 reads SGHRS; CDR2 reads YFSETQ. V lost 4 bases, J lost 5 bases, and 8 bases stayed unmatched. The CDR3 sequence is 15 residues long. The CDR3 DNA reads TGCGCCAGCAGCCTACAGGGGGCGCGGGGAGATACGCAGTATTTT. Translating gives CASSLQGARGDTQYF.